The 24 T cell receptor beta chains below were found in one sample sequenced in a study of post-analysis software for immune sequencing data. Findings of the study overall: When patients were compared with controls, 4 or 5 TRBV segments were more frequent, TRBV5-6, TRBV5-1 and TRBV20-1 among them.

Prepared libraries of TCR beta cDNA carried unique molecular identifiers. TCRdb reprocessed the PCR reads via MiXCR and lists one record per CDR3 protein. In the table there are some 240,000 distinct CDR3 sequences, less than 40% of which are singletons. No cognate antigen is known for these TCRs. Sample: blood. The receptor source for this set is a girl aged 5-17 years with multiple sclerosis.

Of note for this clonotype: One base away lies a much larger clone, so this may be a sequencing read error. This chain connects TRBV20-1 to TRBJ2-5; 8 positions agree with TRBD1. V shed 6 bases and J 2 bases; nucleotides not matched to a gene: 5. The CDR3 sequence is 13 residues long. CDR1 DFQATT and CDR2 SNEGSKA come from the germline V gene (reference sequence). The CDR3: CSAMTGVQETQYF. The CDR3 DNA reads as TGCAGTGCCATGACAGGGGTTCAAGAGACCCAGTACTTC.

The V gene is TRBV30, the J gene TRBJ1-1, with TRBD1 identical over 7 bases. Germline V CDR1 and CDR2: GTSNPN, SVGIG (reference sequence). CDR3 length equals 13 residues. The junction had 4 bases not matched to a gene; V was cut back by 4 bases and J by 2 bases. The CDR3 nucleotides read TGTGCCTGGAAGGGACAGAAAAACACTGAAGCTTTCTTT. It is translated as CAWKGQKNTEAFF.

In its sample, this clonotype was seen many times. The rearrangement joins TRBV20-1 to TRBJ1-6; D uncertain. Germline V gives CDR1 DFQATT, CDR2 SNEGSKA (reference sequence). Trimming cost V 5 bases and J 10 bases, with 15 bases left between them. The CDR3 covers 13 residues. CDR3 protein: CSAPLPPNSPLHF. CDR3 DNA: TGCAGTGCTCCACTGCCGCCCAACTCACCCCTCCACTTT.

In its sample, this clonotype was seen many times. CDR3 nucleotide sequence: TGCGCCAGCAGCCAACCCGGGACAGACATAGAAAAACTGTTTTTT. Its protein is CASSQPGTDIEKLFF. The rearrangement joins TRBV4-1 to TRBJ1-4, with 7 bases aligning to TRBD1. The V gene's germline CDR1 is MGHRA and CDR2 YSYEKL. The CDR3 covers 15 residues. The junction had 8 bases not matched to a gene; V was cut back by 2 bases and J by 8 bases.

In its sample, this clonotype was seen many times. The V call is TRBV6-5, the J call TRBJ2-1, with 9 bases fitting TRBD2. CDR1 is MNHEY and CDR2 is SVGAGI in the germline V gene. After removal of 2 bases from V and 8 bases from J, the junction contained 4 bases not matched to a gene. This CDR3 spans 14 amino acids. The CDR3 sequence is CASSYQREAHEQFF. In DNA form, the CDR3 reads TGTGCCAGCAGTTACCAGCGGGAGGCCCATGAGCAGTTCTTC.

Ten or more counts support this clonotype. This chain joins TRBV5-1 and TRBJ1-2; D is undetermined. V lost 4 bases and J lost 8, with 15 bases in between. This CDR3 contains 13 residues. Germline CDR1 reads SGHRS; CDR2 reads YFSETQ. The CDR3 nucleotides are TGCGCCAGCAGCCGCGACCAGGATGGGGGCTACACCTTC. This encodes CASSRDQDGGYTF.

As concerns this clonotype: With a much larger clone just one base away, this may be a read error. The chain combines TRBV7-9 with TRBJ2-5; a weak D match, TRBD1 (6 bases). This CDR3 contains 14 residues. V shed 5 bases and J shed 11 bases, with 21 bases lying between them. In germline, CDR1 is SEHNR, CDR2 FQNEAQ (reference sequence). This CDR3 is CASSLPGRDNEQYF. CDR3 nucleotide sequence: TGTGCCAGCAGCCTCCCGGGCAGGGACAATGAGCAGTACTTC.

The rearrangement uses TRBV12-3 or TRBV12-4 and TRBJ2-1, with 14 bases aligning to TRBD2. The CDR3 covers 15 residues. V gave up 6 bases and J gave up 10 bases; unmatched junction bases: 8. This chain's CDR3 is CASSNGLAGGQEQFF. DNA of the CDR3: TGTGCCAGCAGCAATGGACTAGCGGGGGGCCAGGAGCAGTTCTTC.

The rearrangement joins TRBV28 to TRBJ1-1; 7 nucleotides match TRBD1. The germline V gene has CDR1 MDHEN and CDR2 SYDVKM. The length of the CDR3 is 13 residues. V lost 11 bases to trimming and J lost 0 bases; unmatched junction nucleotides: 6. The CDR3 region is CAAGTEMNTEAFF. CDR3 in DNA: TGTGCCGCTGGGACAGAGATGAACACTGAAGCTTTCTTT.

CDR3: CASSYGPNTEAFF. As DNA, the CDR3 is TGTGCCAGCAGCTACGGACCGAACACTGAAGCTTTCTTT. The chain carries TRBV7-3 and TRBJ1-1; D is uncertain. Trimming took 4 bases from V and 1 from J, leaving 7 bases between them. The CDR3 runs 13 residues. The germline V gene has CDR1 SGHTA and CDR2 FQGTGA.

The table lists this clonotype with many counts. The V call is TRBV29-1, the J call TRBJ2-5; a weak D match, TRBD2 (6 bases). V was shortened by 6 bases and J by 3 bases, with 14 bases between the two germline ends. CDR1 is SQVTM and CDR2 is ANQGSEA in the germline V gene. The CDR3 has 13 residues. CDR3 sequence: CSVAGRKEETQYF. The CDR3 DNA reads TGCAGCGTAGCGGGTCGGAAGGAAGAGACCCAGTACTTC.

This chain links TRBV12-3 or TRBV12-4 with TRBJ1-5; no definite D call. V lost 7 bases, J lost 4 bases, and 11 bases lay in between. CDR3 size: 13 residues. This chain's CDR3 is CASKDSTNQPQHF. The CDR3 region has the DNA TGTGCCAGCAAGGACTCAACAAATCAGCCCCAGCATTTT.

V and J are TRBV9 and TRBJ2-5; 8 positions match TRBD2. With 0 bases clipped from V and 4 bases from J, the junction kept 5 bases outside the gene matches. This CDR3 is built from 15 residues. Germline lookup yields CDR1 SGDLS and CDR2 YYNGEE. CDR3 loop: CASSVGTSQRETQYF. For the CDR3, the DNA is TGTGCCAGCAGCGTAGGGACTAGCCAACGAGAGACCCAGTACTTC.

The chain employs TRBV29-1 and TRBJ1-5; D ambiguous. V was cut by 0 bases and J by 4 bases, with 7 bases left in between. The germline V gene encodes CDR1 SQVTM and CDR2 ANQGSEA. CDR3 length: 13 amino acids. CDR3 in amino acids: CSVEESANQPQHF. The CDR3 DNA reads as TGCAGCGTTGAAGAGAGCGCGAATCAGCCCCAGCATTTT.

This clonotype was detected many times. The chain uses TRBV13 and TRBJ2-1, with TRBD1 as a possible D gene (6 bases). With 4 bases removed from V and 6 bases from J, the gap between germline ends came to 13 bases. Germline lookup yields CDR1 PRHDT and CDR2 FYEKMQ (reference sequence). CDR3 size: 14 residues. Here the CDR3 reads CASSSQGKFNEQFF. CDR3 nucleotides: TGTGCCAGCAGCTCTCAGGGGAAATTCAATGAGCAGTTCTTC.

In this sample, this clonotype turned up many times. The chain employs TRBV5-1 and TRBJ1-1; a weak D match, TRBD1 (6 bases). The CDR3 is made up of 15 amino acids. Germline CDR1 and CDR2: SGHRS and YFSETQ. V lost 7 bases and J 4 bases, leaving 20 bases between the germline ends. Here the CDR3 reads CASRDGGVGATEAFF. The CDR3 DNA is TGCGCCAGCCGCGATGGCGGGGTGGGGGCCACTGAAGCTTTCTTT.

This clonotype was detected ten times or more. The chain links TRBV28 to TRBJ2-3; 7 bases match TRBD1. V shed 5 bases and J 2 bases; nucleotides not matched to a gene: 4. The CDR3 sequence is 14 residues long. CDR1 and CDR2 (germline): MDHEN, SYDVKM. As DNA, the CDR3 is TGTGCCAGCAGTACGGGACAGATCACAGATACGCAGTATTTT. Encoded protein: CASSTGQITDTQYF. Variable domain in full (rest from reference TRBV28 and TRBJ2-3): DVKVTQSSRYLVKRTGEKVFLECVQDMDHENMFWYRQDPGLGLRLIYFSYDVKMKEKGDIPEGYSVSREKKERFSLILESASTNQTSMYLCASSTGQITDTQYFGPGTRLTVL.

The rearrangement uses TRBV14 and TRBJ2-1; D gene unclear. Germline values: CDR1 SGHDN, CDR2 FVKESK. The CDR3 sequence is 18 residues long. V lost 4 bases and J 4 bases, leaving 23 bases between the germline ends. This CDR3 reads CASSRRGFLGPIYNEQFF. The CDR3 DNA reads TGTGCCAGCAGCCGACGTGGGTTCCTAGGGCCTATATACAATGAGCAGTTCTTC.

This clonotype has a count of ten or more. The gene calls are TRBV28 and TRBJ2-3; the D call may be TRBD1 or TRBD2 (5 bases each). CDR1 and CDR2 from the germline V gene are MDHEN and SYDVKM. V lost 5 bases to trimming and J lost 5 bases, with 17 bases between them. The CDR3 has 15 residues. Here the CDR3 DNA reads TGTGCCAGCAGTCTGGCCGGGACCAGGGAAGATACGCAGTATTTT. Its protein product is CASSLAGTREDTQYF.

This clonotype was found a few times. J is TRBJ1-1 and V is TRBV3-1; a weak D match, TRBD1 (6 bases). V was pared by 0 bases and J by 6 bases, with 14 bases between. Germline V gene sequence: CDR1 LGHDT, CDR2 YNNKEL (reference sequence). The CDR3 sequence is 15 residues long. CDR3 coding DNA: TGTGCCAGCAGCCAAGAAAAACAGGGTAACGCTGAAGCTTTCTTT. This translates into CASSQEKQGNAEAFF.

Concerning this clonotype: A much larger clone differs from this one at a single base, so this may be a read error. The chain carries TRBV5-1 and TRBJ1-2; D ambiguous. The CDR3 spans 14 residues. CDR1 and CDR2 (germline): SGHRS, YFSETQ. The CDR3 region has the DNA TGCGCCAGCAGCTATCTCGAAGCTAACTATGGCCACACCTTC. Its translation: CASSYLEANYGHTF.

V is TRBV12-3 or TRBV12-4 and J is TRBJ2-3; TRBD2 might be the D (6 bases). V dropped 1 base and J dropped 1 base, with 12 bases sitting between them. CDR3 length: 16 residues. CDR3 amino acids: CASSLVGSIGTDTQYF. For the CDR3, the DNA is TGTGCCAGCAGTTTAGTCGGGAGTATCGGCACAGATACGCAGTATTTT.

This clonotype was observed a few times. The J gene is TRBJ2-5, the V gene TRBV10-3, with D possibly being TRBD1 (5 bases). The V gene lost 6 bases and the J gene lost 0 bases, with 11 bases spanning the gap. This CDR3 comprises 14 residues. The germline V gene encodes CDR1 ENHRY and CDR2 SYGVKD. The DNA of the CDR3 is TGTGCCATCAGGGCGACAGAGAACCAAGAGACCCAGTACTTC. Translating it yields CAIRATENQETQYF.

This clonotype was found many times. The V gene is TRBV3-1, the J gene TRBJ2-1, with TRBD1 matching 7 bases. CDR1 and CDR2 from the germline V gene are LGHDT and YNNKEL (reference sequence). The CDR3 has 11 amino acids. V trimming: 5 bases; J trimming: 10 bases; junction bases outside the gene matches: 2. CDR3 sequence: CASSVTGEQFF. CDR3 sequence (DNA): TGTGCCAGCAGCGTGACAGGGGAGCAGTTCTTC.